This is a list of T cell receptor beta chains from one sample in a study of human T cells and chemical hapten exposure. TCRdb ran MiXCR on the RACE reads and lists one entry per CDR3 protein. The data hold roughly 100,000 distinct CDR3 sequences, with more than 9.5% observed a single time. This sample comprised whole blood, obtained in connection with sensitization to the hapten diphenylcyclopropenone (DPC). The receptors were sampled from a woman aged 35 to 49 with alopecia areata. Some clones in this sample may be carry-over from other donors' samples. Each CDR3 is given with its conserved first and last residue. D genes are given only for firm matches. The listing skips clone size in some rows; elsewhere it reads once, few, many or a size class.

>many|TRBJ2-1|TRBV6-5|TRBD2
TGTGCCAGCAGTTCATCTAGCGGGCGGAATGAGCAGTTCTTC
CASSSSSGRNEQFF
>few|TRBJ2-7|TRBV29-1|TRBD2
TGCAGCGTTGAGGGAGGAGGACTAGCGGGGCGAGGTGAGCAGTACTTC
CSVEGGGLAGRGEQYF
>few|TRBJ2-2|TRBV4-2|NA
TGTGCCAGCAGCCAAGATCGGTTCTCTGGACGGGTAACCGGGGAGCTGTTTTTT
CASSQDRFSGRVTGELFF
>NA|TRBJ2-1|TRBV20-1|NA
TGCAGTGCCGCCGCCAGGGCCTCCTACAATGAGCAGTTCTTC
CSAAARASYNEQFF
>once|TRBJ2-1|TRBV7-2|NA
TGTGCCAGCAGCTTAGGTCGGGGGAGGATCGAGCAGTTCTTC
CASSLGRGRIEQFF
>many|TRBJ2-1|TRBV6-2/TRBV6-3|TRBD2
TGTGCCAGCAGTTACTCAGTTAGCGGGAGTCGTCGATACAATGAGCAGTTCTTC
CASSYSVSGSRRYNEQFF
>NA|TRBJ1-1|TRBV7-3|NA
TGTGCCAGCAGTCGTACGACAGGCACTGAAGCTTTCTTT
CASSRTTGTEAFF
>NA|TRBJ2-1|TRBV4-2|TRBD2
TGTGCCAGCAGTCCTAGCGGGGGGCGGGATGAGCAGTTCTTC
CASSPSGGRDEQFF
>many|TRBJ2-1|TRBV11-2|TRBD1
TGTGCCAGCAGCTCAGCACGAGGGGGCGAGCAGTTCTTC
CASSSARGGEQFF
>NA|TRBJ2-3|TRBV7-2|NA
TGTGCCAGCAGCTTGGACAGCTACACAGATACGCAGTATTTT
CASSLDSYTDTQYF
>few|TRBJ1-1|TRBV29-1|NA
TGCAGCGTGGGGCTCCCGCGGGGGGCCGGCACTGAAGCTTTCTTT
CSVGLPRGAGTEAFF
>NA|TRBJ1-4|TRBV6-5|NA
TGTGCCAGCAGTTACTCGGGAGGGGGAGAAAAACTGTTTTTT
CASSYSGGGEKLFF
>NA|TRBJ1-2|TRBV9|TRBD1
TGTGCCAGCAGGACTGGGGACAGTGACGTTTACGGCTACACCTTC
CASRTGDSDVYGYTF
>many|TRBJ1-2|TRBV9|TRBD1
TGTGCCAGCAGCGCCCAGCCGGGACAGGGTTTCGGCTACACCTTC
CASSAQPGQGFGYTF
>many|TRBJ2-1|TRBV7-9|TRBD2
TGTGCCAGCAGCCCTAGACTAGCGGGAGGGGAGCAGTTCTTC
CASSPRLAGGEQFF
>NA|TRBJ2-2|TRBV5-1|TRBD2
TGCGCCAGCAGCTACGGGACTAGCGGGAACACCGGGGAGCTGTTTTTT
CASSYGTSGNTGELFF
>few|TRBJ2-1|TRBV12-3/TRBV12-4|NA
TGTGCCAGCAGTTCCCGGGACTCGGCGTACAATGAGCAGTTCTTC
CASSSRDSAYNEQFF
>NA|TRBJ1-1|TRBV7-2|NA
TGTGCCAGCAGCTCAAGGTCCCCGTCTAAGGGGCATGAAGCTTTCTTT
CASSSRSPSKGHEAFF
>many|TRBJ1-4|TRBV20-1|NA
TGCAGTGCTAGGTCGGATGTCGGGGAAAAACTGTTTTTT
CSARSDVGEKLFF
>many|TRBJ2-2|TRBV12-3/TRBV12-4|TRBD2
TGTGCCAGCAGTCCCCGCCGGACTAGCAGGTCGACCGGGGAGCTGTTTTTT
CASSPRRTSRSTGELFF
>many|TRBJ1-2|TRBV7-2|NA
TGTGCCAGCCTACGAGCCGGGGGCTACACCTTC
CASLRAGGYTF
>many|TRBJ1-2|TRBV6-2/TRBV6-3|TRBD1
TGTGCCAGCAGTTCAAAACCACCGGGACAGTTGACGGGCTACACCTTC
CASSSKPPGQLTGYTF
>many|TRBJ2-7|TRBV2|NA
TGTGCCAGCAGTGAATCAGGGGGGTCCTACGAGCAGTACTTC
CASSESGGSYEQYF
>many|TRBJ1-1|TRBV28|TRBD1
TGTGCCAGCAGCCCCGGGGAGGGGGCGAGCACTGAAGCTTTCTTT
CASSPGEGASTEAFF
>many|TRBJ2-2|TRBV14|NA
TGTGCCAGCAGGCTCGCGGGAACGACCGGGGAGCTGTTTTTT
CASRLAGTTGELFF
>NA|TRBJ1-2|TRBV7-9|NA
TGTGCCAGCAGCCCGGGACGGATTCTCTATGGCTACACCTTC
CASSPGRILYGYTF
>few|TRBJ1-2|TRBV19|TRBD1
TGTGCCAGTAGTGTAGACAGGGGCCGTCTGGATGGCTACACCTTC
CASSVDRGRLDGYTF
>many|TRBJ2-3|TRBV10-3|NA
TGTGCCAGCAGCCCTTCAGGCGGGTTAACAGATACGCAGTATTTT
CASSPSGGLTDTQYF
>many|TRBJ2-7|TRBV6-5|TRBD2
TGTGCCAGCAGTTACGTAGCGGGAGTCTTGGGCGAGCAGTACTTC
CASSYVAGVLGEQYF
>many|TRBJ1-5|TRBV27|NA
TGTGCCACCCAGGGAGGGGGAAGCAATCAGCCCCAGCATTTT
CATQGGGSNQPQHF
>NA|TRBJ2-1|TRBV27|NA
TGTGCCAGCAGTTTATCGTGGCTACCGACCTACAATGAGCTGTTCTTC
CASSLSWLPTYNELFF
>many|TRBJ1-5|TRBV28|NA
TGTGCCAGCGGTCCTGGGGCCCACAATCAGCCCCAGCATTTT
CASGPGAHNQPQHF
>NA|TRBJ1-3|TRBV10-3|NA
TGTGCCATCTCGTACAACTCTGGAAACACCATATATTTT
CAISYNSGNTIYF
>few|TRBJ2-7|TRBV10-3|TRBD2
TGTGCCATCCTTAACCCGGGACTAGCGGAATACGAGCAGTACTTC
CAILNPGLAEYEQYF
>many|TRBJ2-7|TRBV5-5|NA
TGTGCCAGCAGCCGCGTCGTGGCAGGGGTCGACGAGCAGTACTTC
CASSRVVAGVDEQYF
>many|TRBJ2-1|TRBV4-2|NA
TGTGCCAGCAGCCAAGGCGGGGACAATGAGCAGTTCTTC
CASSQGGDNEQFF
>NA|TRBJ2-1|TRBV28|NA
TGTGCCAGCAGTTTAGCCGGCGCTAGTTTCTTAGGTGAGCAGTTCTTC
CASSLAGASFLGEQFF
>many|TRBJ2-2|TRBV5-4|TRBD2
TGTGCCAGCAGCCCTGGTGGGACTAGGTCGGTGAACTCCGGGGAGCTGTTTTTT
CASSPGGTRSVNSGELFF
>NA|TRBJ2-1|TRBV2|NA
TGTGCCAGCACCTTGGTCAACGGATACAATGAGCAGTTCTTC
CASTLVNGYNEQFF
>many|TRBJ1-6|TRBV6-2/TRBV6-3|NA
TGTGCCAGCACGGGAGAGGGGGACTCACCCCTCCACTTT
CASTGEGDSPLHF
>NA|TRBJ2-5|TRBV9|TRBD2
TGTGCCAGCAGCGCCTTGACCGCGGGAGAAGGGGAGACCCAGTACTTC
CASSALTAGEGETQYF
>few|TRBJ2-7|TRBV29-1|TRBD1
TGCAGCGTGGCTACCGGGACAGGGGCCGAGCAGTACTTC
CSVATGTGAEQYF
>NA|TRBJ2-1|TRBV6-6|TRBD2
TGTGCCAGCAGTTACCCACTAGCGGCTCCCTACAATGAGCAGTTCTTC
CASSYPLAAPYNEQFF
>many|TRBJ1-1|TRBV2|NA
TGTGCCTGCCAGGACCCGAACACTGAAGCTTTCTTT
CACQDPNTEAFF
>many|TRBJ2-3|TRBV10-3|TRBD2
TGTGCCATCAGGGTCGCTTCTAGCGGGGGCACAGATACGCAGTATTTT
CAIRVASSGGTDTQYF
>many|TRBJ2-3|TRBV7-8|NA
TGTGCCAGCAGCTTAACAGCCCTCTACACAGATACGCAGTATTTT
CASSLTALYTDTQYF
>few|TRBJ1-1|TRBV7-2|NA
TGTGCCAGCAGCTTATACGGAAGAAGGGTCCTAAACACTGAAGCTTTCTTT
CASSLYGRRVLNTEAFF
>few|TRBJ2-5|TRBV11-2|NA
TGTGCCAGCAGAAGGGAGCTTCAAGAGACCCAGTACTTC
CASRRELQETQYF
>NA|TRBJ2-3|TRBV10-3|NA
TGTGCCATCACTCCGGGCCCCACAGATACGCAGTATTTT
CAITPGPTDTQYF
>many|TRBJ2-3|TRBV7-9|TRBD1
TGTGCCAGCAGCCGCAGGGGGCAAAGCACAGATACGCAGTATTTT
CASSRRGQSTDTQYF
>NA|TRBJ1-6|TRBV6-1|NA
TGTGCCAGCAGATCAGACGCTTCACCCCTCCACTTT
CASRSDASPLHF
>NA|TRBJ1-3|TRBV10-3|NA
TGTGCCATCAGTGAGTCGGAATGGGGGTTTTCTGGAAACACCATATATTTT
CAISESEWGFSGNTIYF
>many|TRBJ2-7|TRBV11-2|NA
TGTGCCAGCAGCTCCCTCAGGGCCTACGAGCAGTACTTC
CASSSLRAYEQYF
>few|TRBJ1-5|TRBV7-2|NA
TGTGCCAGCAGCCATGGGGATAGCAATCAGCCCCAGCATTTT
CASSHGDSNQPQHF
>many|TRBJ1-5|TRBV6-5|NA
TGTGCCAGGGAGCCCCAGCATTTT
CAREPQHF
>few|TRBJ2-2|TRBV11-2|NA
TGTGCCAGCAGCTTAGATGGGGCAACCGGGGAGCTGTTTTTT
CASSLDGATGELFF